The 24 T cell receptor beta chains presented below share a single source sample, sequenced in a study of cytomegalovirus exposure and HLA in healthy donors. Primers included in the PCR were 60 Vbeta and 13 Jbeta primers. TCRdb's copy holds only in-frame clones and misses some; the assay was immunoSEQ multiplex PCR. The sample yields under 150,000 clones, roughly four fifths seen once. Sequencing was performed on PBMCs. The receptors derive from a girl aged 2 to 10 in good health and CMV-seronegative.

This clone occurred a few times. This CDR3 is CAWSVPGGNSPLHF. In DNA form, the CDR3 reads TGTGCCTGGAGTGTACCGGGGGGTAATTCACCCCTCCACTTT. The chain couples TRBV30 to TRBJ1-6, with TRBD1 as a possible D gene (5 bases). Trimming shortened V by 0 bases and J by 6 bases, and 9 bases separated the two germline ends. CDR3 length: 14 residues. In germline, CDR1 is GTSNPN, CDR2 SVGIG (reference sequence). Full variable domain (remainder filled in from reference TRBV30 and TRBJ1-6): SQTIHQWPATLVQPVGSPLSLECTVEGTSNPNLYWYRQAAGRGLQLLFYSVGIGQISSEVPQNLSASRPQDRQFILSSKKLLLSDSGFYLCAWSVPGGNSPLHFGNGTRLTVT.

The rearrangement links TRBV29-1 to TRBJ2-5; unclear D gene. Germline assignment: CDR1 SQVTM and CDR2 ANQGSEA. The CDR3 is 14 amino acids. V was clipped by 6 bases and J by 0 bases, with 14 bases between them. CDR3 coding DNA: TGCAGCGTCGCTATTAGCATAGACCAAGAGACCCAGTACTTC. The encoded protein is CSVAISIDQETQYF.

The chain joins TRBV6-5 to TRBJ2-2; 7 nucleotides line up with TRBD1. CDR3 size: 14 residues. The J segment lost 5 bases and the V segment lost 5 bases, leaving 5 bases of the junction unmatched. Germline lookup yields CDR1 MNHEY and CDR2 SVGAGI. Here the CDR3 reads CASSRDSITGELFF. CDR3 coding DNA: TGTGCCAGCAGTCGGGACAGTATTACCGGGGAGCTGTTTTTT.

The rearrangement links TRBV5-4 to TRBJ2-1; D may be TRBD2 (7 bases). CDR3 length: 16 residues. V gave up 3 bases and J gave up 3 bases, with 16 bases separating them. Germline assignment: CDR1 SGHNT and CDR2 YYREEE (reference sequence). This CDR3 is CASSSRGGDHYNEQFF. The DNA of the CDR3 is TGTGCCAGCAGCTCTCGAGGGGGGGATCACTACAATGAGCAGTTCTTC.

The V gene is TRBV20-1, the J gene TRBJ1-1; D unclear. Germline V gene data show CDR1 as DFQATT and CDR2 as SNEGSKA (reference sequence). V was clipped by 2 bases and J by 6 bases, with 7 bases between them. The CDR3 runs to 11 residues. In DNA form, the CDR3 reads TGCAGTGCTAGACTCTCCGCTGAAGCTTTCTTT. This encodes CSARLSAEAFF.

This sequence joins TRBV7-7 and TRBJ2-2, with 8 bases matching TRBD2. Germline V gene sequence: CDR1 SSHAT, CDR2 FNYEAQ (reference sequence). V lost 5 bases, J lost 7 bases, and 12 bases stayed unmatched. There are 16 residues in the CDR3. CDR3 nucleotides: TGTGCCAGCAGCCCTTCTCGGGAGGGCCTTATCGGGGAGCTGTTTTTT. This sequence encodes CASSPSREGLIGELFF.

V and J are TRBV6-5 and TRBJ2-7; perhaps TRBD2 as D (7 bases). V lost 6 bases and J lost 5, with 14 bases in between. Looked up from germline, CDR1 is MNHEY and CDR2 is SVGAGI. The CDR3 runs 13 residues. CDR3 coding DNA: TGTGCCAGCAGCAGGCGGGGGCTCCACGAGCAGTACTTC. It is translated as CASSRRGLHEQYF.

The CDR3, as DNA: TGTGCCAGCAGTGAAATATCCGGGGGAAACACCGGGGAGCTGTTTTTT. This sequence encodes CASSEISGGNTGELFF. The chain is built from TRBV2 and TRBJ2-2; TRBD2 is a possible D gene (6 bases). Germline values: CDR1 SNHLY, CDR2 FYNNEI. Trimming removed 2 bases at V and 2 bases at J, with 12 bases between. This CDR3 comprises 16 residues. Full variable domain (missing parts from reference TRBV2 and TRBJ2-2): EPEVTQTPSHQVTQMGQEVILRCVPISNHLYFYWYRQILGQKVEFLVSFYNNEISEKSEIFDDQFSVERPDGSNFTLKIRSTKLEDSAMYFCASSEISGGNTGELFFGEGSRLTVL.

The gene calls are TRBV7-3 and TRBJ2-4; 7 positions match TRBD1. The J segment lost 9 bases and the V segment lost 2 bases, leaving 4 bases of the junction unmatched. The CDR3 loop spans 13 amino acids. The germline V gene encodes CDR1 SGHTA and CDR2 FQGTGA. The CDR3 loop reads CASSLSGGGIQYF. The CDR3 DNA sequence: TGTGCCAGCAGCTTATCAGGGGGTGGCATTCAGTACTTC.

The rearrangement joins TRBV28 to TRBJ1-2; D ambiguous. V was cut by 4 bases and J by 1 base, with 4 bases left in between. Germline CDR1 reads MDHEN; CDR2 reads SYDVKM. The CDR3 spans 12 residues. CDR3 sequence (DNA): TGTGCCAGCAGTTCCGGTAACTATGGCTACACCTTC. Its protein is CASSSGNYGYTF.

The V and J genes are TRBV5-8 and TRBJ1-2; possible D gene TRBD1, 5 bases. The CDR3 runs to 15 residues. Trimming removed 1 base at V and 5 bases at J, with 15 bases between. Germline CDR1 SGHTS, CDR2 YDEGEE. CDR3 coding DNA: TGTGCCAGCAGCTTGCGCAGGACACCGGAATATGGCTACACCTTC. Residues: CASSLRRTPEYGYTF.

The V call is TRBV7-6, the J call TRBJ2-2, with TRBD1 identical over 7 bases. With 1 base clipped from V and 1 base from J, the junction kept 12 bases outside the gene matches. This CDR3 is built from 19 residues. CDR1 and CDR2 from the germline V gene are SGHVS and FNYEAQ. The CDR3 nucleotides read TGTGCCAGCAGCTTAGTCATGCGGCACAGGGGCGTGAACACCGGGGAGCTGTTTTTT. This codes for CASSLVMRHRGVNTGELFF.

The V gene is TRBV30, the J gene TRBJ2-7; 8 bases match TRBD1. V trimming: 2 bases; J trimming: 3 bases; junction bases outside the gene matches: 6. Germline V gene sequence: CDR1 GTSNPN, CDR2 SVGIG (reference sequence). There are 14 residues in the CDR3. In nucleotides, the CDR3 is TGTGCCTGGAGTACAGGACAGGGATTCTACGAGCAGTACTTC. This gives the protein CAWSTGQGFYEQYF.

The J gene is TRBJ2-1, the V gene TRBV11-2, with TRBD2 matching 10 bases. CDR3 length equals 14 residues. After removal of 2 bases from V and 14 bases from J, the junction contained 9 bases not matched to a gene. Germline assignment: CDR1 SGHAT and CDR2 FQNNGV. In DNA, the CDR3 is TGTGCCAGCAGCTTACCTAGCGGGAGACCTAGCAAGTTCTTC. Protein sequence: CASSLPSGRPSKFF.

This clone was observed once. The chain recombines TRBV19 with TRBJ1-1; D is possibly TRBD1 (5 bases). The CDR3 sequence is 14 residues long. The V and J ends lost 1 base and 0 bases respectively, with 6 bases between them. Germline V gives CDR1 LNHDA, CDR2 SQIVND (reference sequence). CDR3 in DNA: TGTGCCAGTAGTATAGGGGGCTTGAACACTGAAGCTTTCTTT. This encodes CASSIGGLNTEAFF.

This chain joins TRBV4-1 and TRBJ1-2; unclear D gene. The germline CDR1 and CDR2 sequences are MGHRA and YSYEKL. Trimming stripped 0 bases from V and 3 bases from J, with 5 bases between. This CDR3 comprises 13 residues. CDR3 in amino acids: CASSQDLYYGYTF. CDR3 bases: TGCGCCAGCAGCCAAGACCTTTACTATGGCTACACCTTC.

This chain joins TRBV11-2 and TRBJ2-7; unclear D gene. Trimming shortened V by 5 bases and J by 5 bases, and 16 bases separated the two germline ends. Germline lookup yields CDR1 SGHAT and CDR2 FQNNGV. CDR3 length: 14 residues. The CDR3 protein is CASSTLGPLDEQYF. The CDR3 DNA follows: TGTGCCAGCAGCACCTTGGGCCCCCTTGACGAGCAGTACTTC.

This clone came up a few times. This rearrangement joins TRBV6-5 to TRBJ2-1; 8 bases line up with TRBD2. Germline V gene data show CDR1 as MNHEY and CDR2 as SVGAGI. The J segment lost 4 bases and the V segment lost 6 bases, leaving 5 bases of the junction unmatched. The CDR3 extends over 14 amino acids. The CDR3 coding sequence is TGTGCCAGCAGACGGGCGGGGGGATACAATGAGCAGTTCTTC. It encodes CASRRAGGYNEQFF.

The rearrangement uses TRBV4-1 and TRBJ2-7; TRBD2 is a possible D gene (6 bases). CDR3 length equals 15 residues. The ends were cut back, 1 base at V and 7 bases at J, with 17 bases in the middle. CDR1 and CDR2 (germline): MGHRA, YSYEKL. The CDR3 bases are TGCGCCAGCAGCCAAGCCGGCAGCCAGACTAGTGAGCAGTACTTC. Amino acids: CASSQAGSQTSEQYF.

The V call is TRBV2, the J call TRBJ2-1; tentative D call: TRBD2 (5 bases). Germline V CDR1 and CDR2: SNHLY, FYNNEI. The CDR3 sequence is 16 residues long. Trimming took 3 bases from V and 8 from J, leaving 20 bases between them. The CDR3 DNA sequence: TGTGCCAGCAGTGAGCCGCCGTGGGAGCTGTCGGATGAGCAGTTCTTC. It is translated as CASSEPPWELSDEQFF. Filled out from reference TRBV2 and TRBJ2-1, the complete variable domain reads EPEVTQTPSHQVTQMGQEVILRCVPISNHLYFYWYRQILGQKVEFLVSFYNNEISEKSEIFDDQFSVERPDGSNFTLKIRSTKLEDSAMYFCASSEPPWELSDEQFFGPGTRLTVL.

The chain uses TRBV4-3 and TRBJ2-1, with TRBD1 identical over 10 bases. Germline V gene lookup returns CDR1 LGHNA and CDR2 YSLEER. This CDR3 is built from 16 residues. V lost 3 bases to trimming and J lost 4 bases; unmatched junction nucleotides: 6. This CDR3 is CASSHSGQGTYNEQFF. The CDR3 DNA is TGCGCCAGCAGCCATTCGGGACAGGGGACTTACAATGAGCAGTTCTTC.

This rearrangement joins TRBV15 to TRBJ2-1; no clear D. The CDR3 runs 14 residues. The germline gives CDR1 LNHNV, CDR2 YYDKDF (reference sequence). The V and J ends lost 4 bases and 3 bases respectively, with 10 bases between them. For the CDR3, the DNA is TGTGCCACCAGCAACACTAACGTCTACAATGAGCAGTTCTTC. Translating it yields CATSNTNVYNEQFF.

The CDR3 loop is CASSPSRDISGNTIYF. The CDR3 bases are TGCGCCAGCAGCCCAAGCCGGGACATCTCTGGAAACACCATATATTTT. This chain uses TRBV5-1 with TRBJ1-3, with D perhaps matching TRBD1 (6 bases). The germline V and J ends were trimmed by 4 bases and 0 bases, with 14 bases remaining between them. This CDR3 is 16 amino acids long. CDR1 is SGHRS and CDR2 is YFSETQ in the germline V gene.

The V call is TRBV19, the J call TRBJ1-5, with 7 positions matching TRBD1. CDR1 is LNHDA, CDR2 SQIVND, per germline (reference sequence). Trimming removed 7 bases from V and 1 base from J; junction bases left unmatched: 10. This CDR3 is 16 amino acids long. CDR3 amino acids: CASKGGAESSNQPQHF. CDR3 bases: TGTGCCAGTAAAGGGGGCGCGGAGTCAAGCAATCAGCCCCAGCATTTT.